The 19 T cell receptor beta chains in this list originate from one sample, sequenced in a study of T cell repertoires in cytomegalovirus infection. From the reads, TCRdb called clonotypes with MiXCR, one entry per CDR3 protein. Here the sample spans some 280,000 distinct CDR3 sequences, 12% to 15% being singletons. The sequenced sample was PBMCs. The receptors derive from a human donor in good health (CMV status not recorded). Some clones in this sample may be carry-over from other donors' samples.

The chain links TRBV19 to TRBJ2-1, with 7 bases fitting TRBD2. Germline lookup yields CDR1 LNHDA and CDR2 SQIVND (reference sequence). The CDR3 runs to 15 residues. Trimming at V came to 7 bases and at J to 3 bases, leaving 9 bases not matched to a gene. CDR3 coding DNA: TGTGCCAGTATCGACCGGGCTAGCGGCTACAATGAGCAGTTCTTC. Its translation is CASIDRASGYNEQFF.

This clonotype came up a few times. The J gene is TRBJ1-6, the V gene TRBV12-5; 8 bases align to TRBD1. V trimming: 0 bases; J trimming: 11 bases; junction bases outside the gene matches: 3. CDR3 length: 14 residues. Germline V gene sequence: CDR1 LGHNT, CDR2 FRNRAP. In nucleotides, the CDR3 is TGTGCTAGTGGTTTGGTTGGGACAGGACCACCCCTCCACTTT. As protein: CASGLVGTGPPLHF.

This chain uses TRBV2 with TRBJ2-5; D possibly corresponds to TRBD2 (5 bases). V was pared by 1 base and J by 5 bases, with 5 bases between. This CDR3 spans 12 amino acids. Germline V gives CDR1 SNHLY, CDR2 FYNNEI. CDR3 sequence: CASSEGRETQYF. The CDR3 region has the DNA TGTGCCAGCAGTGAAGGGAGGGAGACCCAGTACTTC. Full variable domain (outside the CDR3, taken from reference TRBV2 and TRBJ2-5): EPEVTQTPSHQVTQMGQEVILRCVPISNHLYFYWYRQILGQKVEFLVSFYNNEISEKSEIFDDQFSVERPDGSNFTLKIRSTKLEDSAMYFCASSEGRETQYFGPGTRLLVL.

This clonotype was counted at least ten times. The CDR3 DNA is TGTGCCAGCACTTTCCGGGGTACAAGCGCAGCTTTCTTT. Encoded protein: CASTFRGTSAAFF. The genes are TRBV12-3 or TRBV12-4 and TRBJ1-1; no firm D call. The ends were cut back, 7 bases at V and 10 bases at J, with 19 bases in the middle. The CDR3 sequence is 13 residues long.

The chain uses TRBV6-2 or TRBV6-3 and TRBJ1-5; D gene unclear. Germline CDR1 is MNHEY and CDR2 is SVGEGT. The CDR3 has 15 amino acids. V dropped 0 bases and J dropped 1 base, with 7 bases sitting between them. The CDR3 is CASSYSKLSNQPQHF. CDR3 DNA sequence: TGTGCCAGCAGTTACTCGAAACTAAGCAATCAGCCCCAGCATTTT.

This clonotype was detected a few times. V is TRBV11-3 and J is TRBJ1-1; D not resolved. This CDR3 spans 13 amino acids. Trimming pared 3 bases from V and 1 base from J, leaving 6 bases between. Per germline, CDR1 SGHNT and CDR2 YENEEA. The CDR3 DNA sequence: TGTGCCAGCAGCTTCGAGGAGAACACTGAAGCTTTCTTT. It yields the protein CASSFEENTEAFF.

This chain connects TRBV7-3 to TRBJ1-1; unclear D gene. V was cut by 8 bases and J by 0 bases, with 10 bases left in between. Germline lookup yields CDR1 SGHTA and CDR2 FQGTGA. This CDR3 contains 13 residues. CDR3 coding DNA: TGTGCCAGCGGAAGAAATTTGAACACTGAAGCTTTCTTT. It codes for CASGRNLNTEAFF. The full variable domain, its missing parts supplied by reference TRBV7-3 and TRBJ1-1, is GAGVSQTPSNKVTEKGKYVELRCDPISGHTALYWYRQSLGQGPEFLIYFQGTGAADDSGLPNDRFFAVRPEGSVSTLKIQRTERGDSAVYLCASGRNLNTEAFFGQGTRLTVV.

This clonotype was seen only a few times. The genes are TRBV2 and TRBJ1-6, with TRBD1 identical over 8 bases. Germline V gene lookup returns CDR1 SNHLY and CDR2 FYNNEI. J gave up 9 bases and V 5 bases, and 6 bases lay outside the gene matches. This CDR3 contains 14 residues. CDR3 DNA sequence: TGTGCCAGCAGTACAGGGGGGATCGGTTCACCCCTCCACTTT. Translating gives CASSTGGIGSPLHF. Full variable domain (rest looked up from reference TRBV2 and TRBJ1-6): EPEVTQTPSHQVTQMGQEVILRCVPISNHLYFYWYRQILGQKVEFLVSFYNNEISEKSEIFDDQFSVERPDGSNFTLKIRSTKLEDSAMYFCASSTGGIGSPLHFGNGTRLTVT.

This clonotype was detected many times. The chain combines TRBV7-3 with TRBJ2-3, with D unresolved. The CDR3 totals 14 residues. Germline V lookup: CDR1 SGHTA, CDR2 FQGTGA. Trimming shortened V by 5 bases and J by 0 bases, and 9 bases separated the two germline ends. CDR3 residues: CASSAATSTDTQYF. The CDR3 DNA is TGTGCCAGCAGCGCGGCAACTAGCACAGATACGCAGTATTTT.

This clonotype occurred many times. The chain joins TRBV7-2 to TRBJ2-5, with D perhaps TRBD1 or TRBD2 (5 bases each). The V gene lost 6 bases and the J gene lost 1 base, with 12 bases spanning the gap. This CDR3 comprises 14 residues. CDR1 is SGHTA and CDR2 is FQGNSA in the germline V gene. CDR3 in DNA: TGTGCCAGCAGACGGTCGGGGCCCCAAGAGACCCAGTACTTC. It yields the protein CASRRSGPQETQYF.

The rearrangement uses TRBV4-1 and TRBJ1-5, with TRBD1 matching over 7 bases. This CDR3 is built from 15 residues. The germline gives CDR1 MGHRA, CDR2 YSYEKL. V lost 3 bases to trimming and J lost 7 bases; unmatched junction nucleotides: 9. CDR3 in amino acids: CASSQQGVEVQPQHF. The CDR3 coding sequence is TGCGCCAGCAGCCAGCAGGGGGTCGAGGTCCAGCCCCAGCATTTT.

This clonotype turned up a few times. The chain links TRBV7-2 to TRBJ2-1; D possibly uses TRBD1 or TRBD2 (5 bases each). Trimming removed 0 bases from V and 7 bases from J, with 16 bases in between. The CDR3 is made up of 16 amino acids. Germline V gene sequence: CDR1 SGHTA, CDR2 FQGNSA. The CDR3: CASSLAASGRTNEQFF. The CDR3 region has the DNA TGTGCCAGCAGCTTAGCGGCCTCGGGGCGTACAAATGAGCAGTTCTTC.

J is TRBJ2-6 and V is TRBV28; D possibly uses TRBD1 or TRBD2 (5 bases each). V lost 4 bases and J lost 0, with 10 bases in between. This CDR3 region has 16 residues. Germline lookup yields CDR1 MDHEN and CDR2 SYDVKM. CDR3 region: CASSSWGTSGANVLTF. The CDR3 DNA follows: TGTGCCAGCAGTTCATGGGGGACCTCTGGGGCCAACGTCCTGACTTTC.

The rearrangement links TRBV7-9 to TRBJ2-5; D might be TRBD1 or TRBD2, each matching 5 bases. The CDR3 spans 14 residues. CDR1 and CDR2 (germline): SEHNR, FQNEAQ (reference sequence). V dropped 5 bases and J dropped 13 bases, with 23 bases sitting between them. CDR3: CASSPDFRGHELYF. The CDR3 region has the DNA TGTGCCAGCAGCCCAGATTTCCGGGGCCATGAATTGTACTTC.

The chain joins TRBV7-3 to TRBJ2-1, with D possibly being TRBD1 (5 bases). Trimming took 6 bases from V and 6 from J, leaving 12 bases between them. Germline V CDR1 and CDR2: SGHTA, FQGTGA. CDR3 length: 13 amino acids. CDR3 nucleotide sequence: TGTGCCAGCAGTTTGACAGCCGTCAATGAGCAGTTCTTC. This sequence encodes CASSLTAVNEQFF.

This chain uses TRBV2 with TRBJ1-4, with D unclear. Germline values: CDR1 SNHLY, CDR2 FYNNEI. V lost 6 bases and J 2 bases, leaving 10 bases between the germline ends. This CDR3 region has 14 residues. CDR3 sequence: CASRLWSTNEKLFF. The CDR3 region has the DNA TGTGCCAGCAGGCTGTGGTCGACTAATGAAAAACTGTTTTTT. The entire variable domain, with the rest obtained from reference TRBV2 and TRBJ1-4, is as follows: EPEVTQTPSHQVTQMGQEVILRCVPISNHLYFYWYRQILGQKVEFLVSFYNNEISEKSEIFDDQFSVERPDGSNFTLKIRSTKLEDSAMYFCASRLWSTNEKLFFGSGTQLSVL.

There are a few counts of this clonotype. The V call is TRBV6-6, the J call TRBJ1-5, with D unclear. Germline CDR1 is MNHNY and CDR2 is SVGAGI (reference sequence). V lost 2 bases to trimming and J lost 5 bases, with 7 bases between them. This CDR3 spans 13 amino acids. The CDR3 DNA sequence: TGTGCCAGCAGTTACGCTACGGATCAGCCCCAGCATTTT. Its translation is CASSYATDQPQHF.

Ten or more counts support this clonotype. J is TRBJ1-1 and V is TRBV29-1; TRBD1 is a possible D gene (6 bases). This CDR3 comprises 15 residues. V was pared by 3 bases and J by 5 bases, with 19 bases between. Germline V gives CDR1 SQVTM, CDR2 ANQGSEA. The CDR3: CSVERPQGPGTEAFF. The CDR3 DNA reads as TGCAGCGTTGAGCGGCCCCAGGGGCCGGGGACTGAAGCTTTCTTT. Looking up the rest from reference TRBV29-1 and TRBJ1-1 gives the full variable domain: SAVISQKPSRDICQRGTSLTIQCQVDSQVTMMFWYRQQPGQSLTLIATANQGSEATYESGFVIDKFPISRPNLTFSTLTVSNMSPEDSSIYLCSVERPQGPGTEAFFGQGTRLTVV.

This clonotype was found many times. The DNA of the CDR3 is TGTGCCAGCAGCTCGCAATCAGGACTAGCGGGAGGCCCGAACACCGGGGAGCTGTTTTTT. Its protein product is CASSSQSGLAGGPNTGELFF. The chain joins TRBV6-1 to TRBJ2-2; TRBD2 matches at 14 bases. Germline CDR1 is MNHNS and CDR2 is SASEGT. V dropped 6 bases and J dropped 0; count of bases not matched to a gene: 12. The CDR3 consists of 20 residues.